The rows below give T cell receptor beta chains drawn from one sample of a study of OX40 agonist ivuxolimab in advanced cancers. Libraries were prepared by immunoSEQ multiplex PCR; TCRdb keeps only in-frame clonotypes and omits some of them. The repertoire has about 80,000 clones, 75% to 90% of them found once; the top ten carry roughly 2.1%. This specimen was CD4+ or CD8+ T cells sorted from blood, taken in a trial of the OX40 agonist ivuxolimab. The receptors were sampled from an adult with an advanced solid tumor such as melanoma, head and neck, liver or kidney cancer. Both conserved end residues are part of each CDR3. A D gene is named only where the DNA matches it firmly.

d_call v_call cdr3_aa
. TRBV11-3 CASSPLPSFGEQFF
TRBD2 TRBV6-5 CASSDSGTSDGIQYF
. TRBV29-1 CSVGGIDEQYF
TRBD1 TRBV5-1 CASSLGGQGNVYEQYF
. TRBV9 CASSVNPSVYEQYF
TRBD2 TRBV6-6 CASSYNGGGSSYEQYF
. TRBV2 CASSEAHREPQHF
. TRBV19 CASKDVVGEQYF
. TRBV28 CASSFFHGGEKLFF
. TRBV28 CASSGPDWPQHF
TRBD2 TRBV19 CASSSTSGGKETQYF
. TRBV4-1 CASSQEKGRYNSPLHF
. TRBV7-3 CASSLRMLNTEAFF